Listed below are T cell receptor beta chains from one sample, sequenced in a study of vaccination and CD4 T cells after COVID-19. No cognate antigen is known for these TCRs. MiXCR, applied by TCRdb to the PCR reads, yields one record per CDR3 protein. The table has under 20,000 distinct CDR3 sequences, 42% seen once; the top ten hold roughly a quarter. The input for sequencing was CD4+ T cells from blood, cultured in vitro, taken before SARS-CoV-2 vaccination. These receptors were taken from a human donor who received a COVID-19 vaccine. CDR3s include the opening cysteine and the closing phenylalanine or tryptophan. The D gene is left open where the match is weak. Not every row has a clone size; where given, it reads once, few, many or a size class.

CDR3 length: 15; J gene: TRBJ1-1; clone size: few; D gene: .; V gene: TRBV5-1; CDR3 protein: CASSVGKGISTEAFF; CDR3 DNA: TGCGCCAGCAGCGTTGGGAAGGGAATAAGCACTGAAGCTTTCTTT
CDR3 length: 15; J gene: TRBJ1-5; clone size: few; D gene: .; V gene: TRBV21-1; CDR3 protein: CASSKAQGCNQPQHF; CDR3 DNA: TGTGCCAGCAGCAAGGCACAGGGCTGCAATCAGCCCCAGCATTTT
CDR3 length: 14; J gene: TRBJ1-6; clone size: .; D gene: .; V gene: TRBV19; CDR3 protein: CASTRTAANSPLHF; CDR3 DNA: TGTGCCAGTACCAGGACGGCCGCCAATTCACCCCTCCACTTT
CDR3 length: 13; J gene: TRBJ2-3; clone size: few; D gene: .; V gene: TRBV11-3; CDR3 protein: CASSKASTDTQYF; CDR3 DNA: TGTGCCAGCAGCAAAGCAAGCACAGATACGCAGTATTTT
CDR3 length: 13; J gene: TRBJ1-1; clone size: .; D gene: .; V gene: TRBV20-1; CDR3 protein: CSARSGMSTEAFF; CDR3 DNA: TGCAGTGCTAGATCAGGGATGAGCACTGAAGCTTTCTTT
CDR3 length: 11; J gene: TRBJ2-7; clone size: .; D gene: .; V gene: TRBV6-1; CDR3 protein: CASSDNRHQYF; CDR3 DNA: TGTGCCAGCAGTGACAACCGGCATCAGTACTTC
CDR3 length: 13; J gene: TRBJ1-6; clone size: few; D gene: .; V gene: TRBV7-9; CDR3 protein: CASSQGSNSPLHF; CDR3 DNA: TGTGCCAGCAGCCAGGGATCAAACTCACCCCTCCACTTT
CDR3 length: 14; J gene: TRBJ1-2; clone size: few; D gene: .; V gene: TRBV7-2; CDR3 protein: CASSLGTANYGYTF; CDR3 DNA: TGTGCCAGCAGCTTAGGCACAGCCAACTATGGCTACACCTTC
CDR3 length: 12; J gene: TRBJ2-1; clone size: few; D gene: .; V gene: TRBV6-1; CDR3 protein: CASSENLDEQFF; CDR3 DNA: TGTGCCAGCAGTGAAAACCTAGATGAGCAGTTCTTC
CDR3 length: 17; J gene: TRBJ2-3; clone size: .; D gene: .; V gene: TRBV4-2; CDR3 protein: CASSQESSASYTDTQYF; CDR3 DNA: TGTGCCAGCAGCCAAGAGTCCTCGGCTAGCTACACAGATACGCAGTATTTT
CDR3 length: 15; J gene: TRBJ2-7; clone size: few; D gene: .; V gene: TRBV6-1; CDR3 protein: CASTARVGLSYEQYF; CDR3 DNA: TGTGCCAGCACCGCTAGGGTAGGCCTCTCCTACGAGCAGTACTTC
CDR3 length: 18; J gene: TRBJ2-7; clone size: .; D gene: TRBD1; V gene: TRBV6-1; CDR3 protein: CASSEARYSGQNYYEQYF; CDR3 DNA: TGTGCCAGCAGTGAAGCGAGGTATTCGGGACAGAACTACTACGAGCAGTACTTC
CDR3 length: 14; J gene: TRBJ2-6; clone size: .; D gene: .; V gene: TRBV5-1; CDR3 protein: CASSLLAGANVLTF; CDR3 DNA: TGCGCCAGCAGCTTGTTAGCTGGGGCCAACGTCCTGACTTTC
CDR3 length: 15; J gene: TRBJ2-5; clone size: .; D gene: TRBD2; V gene: TRBV20-1; CDR3 protein: CSAETGSGGGETQYF; CDR3 DNA: TGCAGTGCGGAGACGGGAAGCGGGGGGGGTGAGACCCAGTACTTC
CDR3 length: 13; J gene: TRBJ2-7; clone size: few; D gene: TRBD1; V gene: TRBV6-1; CDR3 protein: CASNPTGGWEQYF; CDR3 DNA: TGTGCCAGCAACCCGACAGGGGGTTGGGAGCAGTACTTC
CDR3 length: 17; J gene: TRBJ1-1; clone size: few; D gene: TRBD1; V gene: TRBV2; CDR3 protein: CASSRPRDRHLVLVAFF; CDR3 DNA: TGTGCCAGCAGTAGACCAAGGGACAGACATTTAGTCCTAGTGGCTTTCTTT
CDR3 length: 15; J gene: TRBJ1-6; clone size: few; D gene: .; V gene: TRBV7-9; CDR3 protein: CASSLNSVPDSPLHF; CDR3 DNA: TGTGCCAGCAGCCTTAATTCAGTGCCTGACTCACCCCTCCACTTT
CDR3 length: 16; J gene: TRBJ2-2; clone size: .; D gene: TRBD1; V gene: TRBV6-1; CDR3 protein: CASTTPRGLNTGELFF; CDR3 DNA: TGTGCCAGCACCACACCCAGGGGGCTAAACACCGGGGAGCTGTTTTTT
CDR3 length: 15; J gene: TRBJ1-2; clone size: few; D gene: .; V gene: TRBV19; CDR3 protein: CASSTSSEGVGGYTF; CDR3 DNA: TGTGCCAGTAGTACCTCCTCGGAGGGGGTGGGAGGCTACACCTTC
CDR3 length: 15; J gene: TRBJ2-7; clone size: .; D gene: .; V gene: TRBV12-3/TRBV12-4; CDR3 protein: CASSLQIDRTDEQYF; CDR3 DNA: TGTGCCAGCAGTCTACAGATCGACAGGACGGACGAGCAGTACTTC
CDR3 length: 17; J gene: TRBJ2-2; clone size: once; D gene: .; V gene: TRBV4-2; CDR3 protein: CASSQDILLAFTGELFF; CDR3 DNA: TGTGCCAGCAGCCAAGATATACTACTAGCCTTCACCGGGGAGCTGTTTTTT
CDR3 length: 14; J gene: TRBJ2-5; clone size: few; D gene: .; V gene: TRBV24-1; CDR3 protein: CATSDRGGAETQYF; CDR3 DNA: TGTGCCACCAGTGACAGGGGGGGGGCGGAGACCCAGTACTTC
CDR3 length: 15; J gene: TRBJ2-5; clone size: .; D gene: TRBD2; V gene: TRBV6-1; CDR3 protein: CASSVGLAGRETQYF; CDR3 DNA: TGTGCCAGCAGTGTAGGGCTAGCGGGGCGGGAGACCCAGTACTTC
CDR3 length: 14; J gene: TRBJ1-6; clone size: .; D gene: .; V gene: TRBV2; CDR3 protein: CASRENSGSSPLHF; CDR3 DNA: TGTGCCAGCAGGGAAAACTCAGGGAGTTCACCCCTCCACTTT
CDR3 length: 15; J gene: TRBJ1-1; clone size: few; D gene: .; V gene: TRBV7-3; CDR3 protein: CASSLSLTPEAEAFF; CDR3 DNA: TGTGCCAGCAGCTTATCTCTCACTCCAGAGGCTGAAGCTTTCTTT
CDR3 length: 15; J gene: TRBJ1-5; clone size: few; D gene: .; V gene: TRBV12-3/TRBV12-4; CDR3 protein: CASSLPRSKDQPQHF; CDR3 DNA: TGTGCCAGCAGTTTGCCCCGATCAAAAGATCAGCCCCAGCATTTT
CDR3 length: 12; J gene: TRBJ2-3; clone size: few; D gene: .; V gene: TRBV29-1; CDR3 protein: CSVNHSGSTQYF; CDR3 DNA: TGCAGCGTTAATCATAGCGGTAGTACGCAGTATTTT
CDR3 length: 12; J gene: TRBJ2-5; clone size: .; D gene: .; V gene: TRBV30; CDR3 protein: CAWNQGEETQYF; CDR3 DNA: TGTGCCTGGAACCAGGGAGAAGAGACCCAGTACTTC
CDR3 length: 14; J gene: TRBJ2-2; clone size: .; D gene: .; V gene: TRBV11-3; CDR3 protein: CASNKAGHTGELFF; CDR3 DNA: TGTGCCAGCAACAAAGCAGGGCACACCGGGGAGCTGTTTTTT
CDR3 length: 13; J gene: TRBJ1-1; clone size: few; D gene: .; V gene: TRBV12-3/TRBV12-4; CDR3 protein: CASQRTLNTEAFF; CDR3 DNA: TGTGCCAGCCAGAGGACGTTGAACACTGAAGCTTTCTTT
CDR3 length: 15; J gene: TRBJ1-5; clone size: .; D gene: .; V gene: TRBV7-9; CDR3 protein: CASSSARGEGQPQHF; CDR3 DNA: TGTGCCAGCAGCTCGGCCCGAGGGGAAGGACAGCCCCAGCATTTT
CDR3 length: 14; J gene: TRBJ2-2; clone size: few; D gene: TRBD1; V gene: TRBV6-1; CDR3 protein: CASSEDRVTGELFF; CDR3 DNA: TGTGCCAGCAGTGAGGACAGGGTCACCGGGGAGCTGTTTTTT
CDR3 length: 14; J gene: TRBJ1-5; clone size: few; D gene: .; V gene: TRBV9; CDR3 protein: CASSASAAGQPQHF; CDR3 DNA: TGTGCCAGCAGCGCCTCAGCAGCTGGTCAGCCCCAGCATTTT
CDR3 length: 15; J gene: TRBJ2-3; clone size: .; D gene: TRBD2; V gene: TRBV30; CDR3 protein: CAWSVQRGATDTQYF; CDR3 DNA: TGTGCCTGGAGTGTCCAGCGGGGGGCCACAGATACGCAGTATTTT
CDR3 length: 14; J gene: TRBJ1-1; clone size: .; D gene: .; V gene: TRBV10-3; CDR3 protein: CAISESAGRLWAFF; CDR3 DNA: TGTGCCATCAGTGAGTCCGCCGGGCGTCTGTGGGCTTTCTTT